A single sample is the source of the 32 T cell receptor beta chains below, sequenced in a study of blood T cell repertoires in COVID-19. Profiled with immunoSEQ multiplex PCR; TCRdb holds only in-frame clones, not every one. The profile shows over 95,000 clones, about 89% of them singletons. The sequenced sample consisted of peripheral blood. The receptors here all came from a human donor with acute or convalescent COVID-19. The donor label of this sample is uncertain.

Here the CDR3 reads CASSTGLAVNTGELFF. The CDR3 coding sequence is TGTGCCAGCAGTACCGGACTAGCGGTAAACACCGGGGAGCTGTTTTTT. This chain links TRBV2 with TRBJ2-2, with 10 nucleotides matching TRBD2. The CDR3 is 16 amino acids. After removal of 5 bases from V and 2 bases from J, the junction contained 5 bases not matched to a gene. CDR1 and CDR2 from the germline V gene are SNHLY and FYNNEI.

The V gene is TRBV6-5, the J gene TRBJ2-7, with unresolved D. In germline, CDR1 is MNHEY, CDR2 SVGAGI. The CDR3 consists of 12 residues. V gave up 5 bases and J gave up 4 bases, with 9 bases separating them. CDR3 sequence reads: CASSRGWYEQYF. CDR3 in DNA: TGTGCCAGCAGTCGCGGTTGGTACGAGCAGTACTTC.

This clone was counted between two and nine times. The chain couples TRBV3-1 (or the pseudogene TRBV3-2) to TRBJ1-5; 9 bases fit TRBD1. CDR1 is LGHDT, CDR2 YNNKEL, per germline (reference sequence). The J segment lost 6 bases and the V segment lost 1 base, leaving 10 bases of the junction unmatched. This CDR3 comprises 17 residues. The CDR3 DNA sequence: TGTGCCAGCAGCCAAGGGGAACAGGGGGCCGGGGTTCAGCCCCAGCATTTT. Its translation: CASSQGEQGAGVQPQHF.

This sequence joins TRBV5-1 and TRBJ1-2; D gene uncertain. Germline CDR1 reads SGHRS; CDR2 reads YFSETQ. The CDR3 is made up of 14 amino acids. Trimming left V 3 bases short and J 5 bases short, with 14 bases between. The CDR3 here is CASSSNRARYGYTF. The CDR3 region has the DNA TGCGCCAGCAGCTCCAATCGAGCGAGGTATGGCTACACCTTC. The full variable domain, rest sourced from reference TRBV5-1 and TRBJ1-2, is KAGVTQTPRYLIKTRGQQVTLSCSPISGHRSVSWYQQTPGQGLQFLFEYFSETQRNKGNFPGRFSGRQFSNSRSEMNVSTLELGDSALYLCASSSNRARYGYTFGSGTRLTVV.

This clone was detected a few times. This rearrangement joins TRBV19 to TRBJ1-5; D possibly corresponds to TRBD1 (5 bases). CDR1 is LNHDA and CDR2 is SQIVND in the germline V gene (reference sequence). The CDR3 is made up of 14 amino acids. The V end was cut by 10 bases, the J end by 4 bases, with 17 bases between. In DNA form, the CDR3 reads TGTGCCACCCCCCGGGGGGGGAGGAATCAGCCCCAGCATTTT. Translated: CATPRGGRNQPQHF.

This chain connects TRBV19 to TRBJ1-1; a weak D match, TRBD1 (6 bases). Trimming removed 9 bases at V and 0 bases at J, with 11 bases between. Per germline, CDR1 LNHDA and CDR2 SQIVND (reference sequence). The CDR3 sequence is 13 residues long. CDR3 in DNA: TGTGCCAGCGGACAGTCCATGAACACTGAAGCTTTCTTT. This sequence encodes CASGQSMNTEAFF.

The chain employs TRBV5-1 and TRBJ1-2; 9 bases fit TRBD1. Looked up from germline, CDR1 is SGHRS and CDR2 is YFSETQ. The trim removed 4 bases at V and 2 bases at J, leaving 3 bases unmatched. The CDR3 is 14 residues long. The CDR3 nucleotides read TGCGCCAGCAGCCGGGACAGGGAAAACTATGGCTACACCTTC. It yields the protein CASSRDRENYGYTF.

The chain recombines TRBV12-3 or TRBV12-4 with TRBJ1-1; perhaps TRBD1 as D (5 bases). The CDR3 runs 13 residues. V was pared by 3 bases and J by 1 base, with 6 bases between. CDR3 in DNA: TGTGCCAGCAGTTTTCAGGGGAACACTGAAGCTTTCTTT. Protein product: CASSFQGNTEAFF.

V and J are TRBV6-2 or TRBV6-3 and TRBJ2-1; the D gene is possibly TRBD2 (6 bases). This CDR3 comprises 15 residues. Germline CDR1 is MNHEY and CDR2 is SVGEGT. The V and J ends lost 9 bases and 7 bases respectively, with 22 bases between them. The CDR3: CASTPWASEYNEQFF. For the CDR3, the DNA is TGTGCCAGTACCCCTTGGGCTAGCGAGTATAATGAGCAGTTCTTC.

The chain joins TRBV18 to TRBJ1-5; the D is unclear. Germline V CDR1 and CDR2: KGHSH, LQKENI. The CDR3 is 15 residues long. V was trimmed by 2 bases and J by 1 base, leaving 9 bases between them. CDR3 bases: TGTGCCAGCTCACCAGCCTCGGTAAGCAATCAGCCCCAGCATTTT. Protein: CASSPASVSNQPQHF.

This chain connects TRBV4-3 to TRBJ1-6; D unclear. Germline V CDR1 and CDR2: LGHNA, YSLEER. Trimming shortened V by 2 bases and J by 5 bases, and 10 bases separated the two germline ends. The CDR3 runs to 15 residues. Written as DNA, the CDR3 is TGCGCCAGCAGCCAATCTTTGGCAGATAATTCACCCCTCCACTTT. Its translation: CASSQSLADNSPLHF.

The chain has TRBV11-1 and TRBJ1-2; D call uncertain. CDR1 is SGHAT, CDR2 FQDESV, per germline (reference sequence). The CDR3 has 16 amino acids. V lost 1 base and J lost 0, with 12 bases in between. CDR3 nucleotide sequence: TGTGCCAGCAGCTTAGTAGGGAGGATAGCTAACTATGGCTACACCTTC. It encodes CASSLVGRIANYGYTF.

This chain links TRBV5-1 with TRBJ2-1, with 9 nucleotides matching TRBD1. Germline V gives CDR1 SGHRS, CDR2 YFSETQ. The trim removed 0 bases at V and 4 bases at J, leaving 5 bases unmatched. This CDR3 region has 16 residues. Written as DNA, the CDR3 is TGCGCCAGCAGCTTGGCCCCGACAGGGGGGTACAATGAGCAGTTCTTC. Amino acid sequence: CASSLAPTGGYNEQFF.

V is TRBV6-5 and J is TRBJ2-1, with 10 positions matching TRBD2. CDR1 and CDR2 (germline): MNHEY, SVGAGI. The CDR3 is 15 amino acids. Trimming took 4 bases from V and 1 from J; bases not matched to a gene: 1. CDR3 sequence: CASSSTSGSYNEQFF. The CDR3 DNA sequence: TGTGCCAGCAGTTCGACTAGCGGGTCCTACAATGAGCAGTTCTTC.

This rearrangement joins TRBV28 to TRBJ1-5, with a weak D call TRBD1 (6 bases). Trimming took 2 bases from V and 1 from J, leaving 9 bases between them. CDR3 size: 15 residues. Germline CDR1 and CDR2: MDHEN and SYDVKM. As DNA, the CDR3 is TGTGCCAGCAGTTTACGCAGGGGAAGCAATCAGCCCCAGCATTTT. It is translated as CASSLRRGSNQPQHF.

The chain links TRBV28 to TRBJ1-5; no definite D call. Germline V lookup: CDR1 MDHEN, CDR2 SYDVKM. The CDR3 runs to 12 residues. V lost 4 bases and J lost 7, with 8 bases in between. CDR3 DNA sequence: TGTGCCAGCAGTTCCCCGGGGCAGCCCCAGCATTTT. This sequence encodes CASSSPGQPQHF.

J is TRBJ2-6 and V is TRBV9, with D perhaps matching TRBD2 (5 bases). Germline values: CDR1 SGDLS, CDR2 YYNGEE. The CDR3 extends over 15 amino acids. The V end was cut by 1 base, the J end by 3 bases, with 8 bases between. CDR3 nucleotides: TGTGCCAGCAGCGTATTCGGGGATGGGGCCAACGTCCTGACTTTC. This translates into CASSVFGDGANVLTF.

The V gene is TRBV7-6, the J gene TRBJ1-5; 9 positions match TRBD1. The ends lost 5 bases at V and 5 bases at J; junction bases unmatched: 7. The CDR3 totals 15 residues. Germline V gene sequence: CDR1 SGHVS, CDR2 FNYEAQ. In nucleotides, the CDR3 is TGTGCCAGCAGCCCGGGGACAGGGAGGCATCAGCCCCAGCATTTT. It encodes CASSPGTGRHQPQHF.

V gene TRBV13 combines with J gene TRBJ1-5, with D perhaps matching TRBD1 (6 bases). This CDR3 region has 18 residues. The germline V gene encodes CDR1 PRHDT and CDR2 FYEKMQ (reference sequence). V lost 2 bases and J lost 5, with 22 bases in between. In DNA, the CDR3 is TGTGCCAGCAGCTTATCCAGGGGAAGCGGCGTGTGGGATCAGCCCCAGCATTTT. Its protein product is CASSLSRGSGVWDQPQHF.

The chain carries TRBV6-5 and TRBJ2-1, with 8 bases matching TRBD1. Germline lookup yields CDR1 MNHEY and CDR2 SVGAGI. V shed 8 bases, J shed 7 bases, and the junction held 10 bases outside the gene matches. The CDR3 runs to 14 residues. CDR3 in DNA: TGTGCCAGCGCCCTAGGACAGGGTCTGAATGAGCAGTTCTTC. Protein sequence: CASALGQGLNEQFF.

The CDR3 sequence: CASSQGTDRTEAFF. CDR3 sequence (DNA): TGTGCCAGCAGCCAAGGGACAGATCGCACTGAAGCTTTCTTT. V is TRBV5-4 and J is TRBJ1-1; 7 bases match TRBD1. V shed 4 bases, J shed 4 bases, and the junction held 7 bases outside the gene matches. The CDR3 is 14 amino acids. Germline V gives CDR1 SGHNT, CDR2 YYREEE (reference sequence).

The V and J genes are TRBV28 and TRBJ1-5; D possibly corresponds to TRBD1 (5 bases). V lost 6 bases, J lost 2 bases, and 17 bases lay in between. This CDR3 has 16 amino acids. Germline CDR1 and CDR2: MDHEN and SYDVKM. The CDR3 loop is CASRSFGGAGNQPQHF. The CDR3, as DNA: TGTGCCAGCAGATCCTTCGGGGGAGCGGGCAATCAGCCCCAGCATTTT.

This chain joins TRBV25-1 and TRBJ2-3, with a weak D call TRBD2 (5 bases). Germline V lookup: CDR1 MGHDK, CDR2 SYGVNS. The CDR3 is 15 amino acids. With 2 bases removed from V and 0 bases from J, the gap between germline ends came to 9 bases. The CDR3 nucleotides are TGTGCCAGCAGTGAAAAAAGACTAAGCACAGATACGCAGTATTTT. Its translation is CASSEKRLSTDTQYF.

This chain connects TRBV5-6 to TRBJ1-1; 7 bases are shared with TRBD1. Germline CDR1 reads SGHDT; CDR2 reads YYEEEE. V lost 4 bases, J lost 4 bases, and 7 bases stayed unmatched. CDR3 length: 14 amino acids. CDR3 loop: CASSTATGTTEAFF. CDR3 sequence (DNA): TGTGCCAGCAGCACCGCGACAGGGACCACTGAAGCTTTCTTT.

Here the CDR3 reads CASSLDQDTQYF. Here the CDR3 DNA reads TGTGCCAGCAGCTTAGATCAGGATACGCAGTATTTT. The chain links TRBV11-2 to TRBJ2-3; D uncertain. Germline V lookup: CDR1 SGHAT, CDR2 FQNNGV. The CDR3 is made up of 12 amino acids. The V end was cut by 0 bases, the J end by 6 bases, with 4 bases between.

The rearrangement links TRBV11-1 to TRBJ2-1; weak D call: TRBD2 (6 bases). CDR3 size: 15 residues. The V gene lost 5 bases and the J gene lost 1 base, with 12 bases spanning the gap. CDR1 and CDR2 from the germline V gene are SGHAT and FQDESV (reference sequence). CDR3 coding DNA: TGTGCCAGCAGCACCACCGGGGGTTCCTACAATGAGCAGTTCTTC. Protein sequence: CASSTTGGSYNEQFF.

This sequence joins TRBV9 and TRBJ2-5; 15 nucleotides align to TRBD2. This CDR3 has 16 residues. V was pared by 3 bases and J by 5 bases, with 5 bases of the junction left unmatched. Germline CDR1 is SGDLS and CDR2 is YYNGEE. CDR3 DNA sequence: TGTGCCAGCAGCGCCGGACTAGCGGGGGGGGTGGAGACCCAGTACTTC. Amino acid sequence: CASSAGLAGGVETQYF.

This chain uses TRBV28 with TRBJ2-1, with 8 positions matching TRBD2. J gave up 5 bases and V 8 bases, and 5 bases lay outside the gene matches. The CDR3 sequence is 13 residues long. Germline V gene data show CDR1 as MDHEN and CDR2 as SYDVKM. The CDR3 here is CASQRGIDNEQFF. CDR3 sequence (DNA): TGTGCCAGCCAGCGGGGGATTGACAATGAGCAGTTCTTC.

The J gene is TRBJ1-4, the V gene TRBV28; 9 bases are a match to TRBD1. The J segment lost 10 bases and the V segment lost 4 bases, leaving 10 bases of the junction unmatched. Germline CDR1 MDHEN, CDR2 SYDVKM. The CDR3 spans 15 residues. CDR3 residues: CASSSVGQGLGKLFF. CDR3 bases: TGTGCCAGCAGTTCCGTGGGACAGGGTCTTGGAAAACTGTTTTTT.

This chain uses TRBV7-2 with TRBJ1-2; D not resolved. Trimming shortened V by 5 bases and J by 7 bases, and 23 bases separated the two germline ends. The V gene's germline CDR1 is SGHTA and CDR2 FQGNSA. CDR3 size: 16 residues. Here the CDR3 reads CASSPQAAGELGGYTF. CDR3 nucleotides: TGTGCCAGCAGCCCTCAGGCCGCCGGGGAACTGGGTGGCTACACCTTC.

The chain has TRBV28 and TRBJ1-6; D is undetermined. Germline V gene lookup returns CDR1 MDHEN and CDR2 SYDVKM. The CDR3 has 14 amino acids. V lost 3 bases and J lost 9, with 12 bases in between. CDR3 coding DNA: TGTGCCAGCAGTTTGCCCGCTAGGCGTTCACCCCTCCACTTT. It specifies CASSLPARRSPLHF.

The chain couples TRBV5-1 to TRBJ1-2; 7 positions match TRBD1. Trimming cost V 6 bases and J 2 bases; bases outside gene matches: 4. CDR1 and CDR2 (germline): SGHRS, YFSETQ. CDR3 length: 13 amino acids. The CDR3 DNA is TGCGCCAGCACCCGGGACAGCAACTATGGCTACACCTTC. Residues: CASTRDSNYGYTF.